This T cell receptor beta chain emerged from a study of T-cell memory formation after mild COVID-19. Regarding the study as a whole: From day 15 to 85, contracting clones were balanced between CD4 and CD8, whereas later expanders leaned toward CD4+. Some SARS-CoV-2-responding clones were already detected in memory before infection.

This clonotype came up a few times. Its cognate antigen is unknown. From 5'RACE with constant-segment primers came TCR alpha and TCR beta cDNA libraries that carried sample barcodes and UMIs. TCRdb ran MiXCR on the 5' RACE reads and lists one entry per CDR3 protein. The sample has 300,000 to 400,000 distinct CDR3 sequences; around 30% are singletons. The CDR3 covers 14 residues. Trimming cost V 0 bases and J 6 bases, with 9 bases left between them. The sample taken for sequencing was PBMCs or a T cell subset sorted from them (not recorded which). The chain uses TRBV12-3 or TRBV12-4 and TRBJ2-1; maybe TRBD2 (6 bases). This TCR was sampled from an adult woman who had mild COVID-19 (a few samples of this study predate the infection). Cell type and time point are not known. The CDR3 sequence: CASSLAGRSNEQFF. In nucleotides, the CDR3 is TGTGCCAGCAGTTTAGCAGGGAGGTCCAATGAGCAGTTCTTC.